The 29 T cell receptor beta chains below were found in one sample sequenced in a study of T cell responses to AZD1222 COVID-19 vaccine. Assay: immunoSEQ multiplex PCR; the TCRdb copy retains only in-frame clones and omits some. This table holds roughly 150,000 clones, roughly 94% found once. Sequenced material: peripheral blood, taken 28 days after the second AZD1222 dose. These receptors were obtained from an adult who received the AZD1222 COVID-19 vaccine.

The V gene is TRBV7-9, the J gene TRBJ2-7; D perhaps matches TRBD1 (5 bases). Germline V CDR1 and CDR2: SEHNR, FQNEAQ (reference sequence). This CDR3 comprises 12 residues. With 5 bases removed from V and 6 bases from J, the gap between germline ends came to 11 bases. The CDR3 DNA reads TGTGCCAGCAGCGGACATTCAGGCGAGCAGTACTTC. Translating it yields CASSGHSGEQYF.

This chain links TRBV18 with TRBJ2-3, with 10 bases lining up with TRBD2. Germline CDR1 reads KGHSH; CDR2 reads LQKENI. The ends lost 3 bases at V and 4 bases at J; junction bases unmatched: 7. This CDR3 contains 16 residues. CDR3: CASSPQLAGTADTQYF. CDR3 DNA: TGTGCCAGCTCACCTCAACTAGCGGGAACCGCAGATACGCAGTATTTT. The complete variable domain, with remaining parts taken from reference TRBV18 and TRBJ2-3, reads NAGVMQNPRHLVRRRGQEARLRCSPMKGHSHVYWYRQLPEEGLKFMVYLQKENIIDESGMPKERFSAEFPKEGPSILRIQQVVRGDSAAYFCASSPQLAGTADTQYFGPGTRLTVL.

This clone was recorded once. At the DNA level, this CDR3 is encoded by other sequences in the same sample as well. The chain carries TRBV5-1 and TRBJ2-7; D call uncertain. This CDR3 region has 14 residues. V lost 5 bases, J lost 3 bases, and 15 bases lay in between. Per germline, CDR1 SGHRS and CDR2 YFSETQ. The CDR3 loop reads CASRTQSSGYEQYF. DNA of the CDR3: TGCGCCAGCAGAACACAGAGTTCGGGCTACGAGCAGTACTTC.

J is TRBJ2-1 and V is TRBV7-2, with D possibly TRBD2 on 6 matching bases. Germline CDR1 and CDR2: SGHTA and FQGNSA. This CDR3 is built from 15 residues. V was trimmed by 5 bases and J by 4 bases, leaving 15 bases between them. In nucleotides, the CDR3 is TGTGCCAGCAGCCGCAGCGGGTTGGATTACAATGAGCAGTTCTTC. Its protein product is CASSRSGLDYNEQFF.

The genes are TRBV11-3 and TRBJ2-6; D not certain. The germline V gene encodes CDR1 SGHNT and CDR2 YENEEA. Trimming stripped 1 base from V and 2 bases from J, with 6 bases between. The CDR3 covers 15 residues. CDR3 nucleotide sequence: TGTGCCAGCAGCTTAGGGAGCACTGGGGCCAACGTCCTGACTTTC. Amino acids: CASSLGSTGANVLTF.

V is TRBV27 and J is TRBJ1-1, with D possibly being TRBD1 (5 bases). The CDR3 is 14 amino acids. V was clipped by 5 bases and J by 1 base, with 11 bases between them. Germline CDR1 and CDR2: MNHEY and SMNVEV (reference sequence). This CDR3 is CASSVRGTNTEAFF. Written as DNA, the CDR3 is TGTGCCAGCAGTGTCCGGGGGACGAACACTGAAGCTTTCTTT.

This chain joins TRBV6-6 and TRBJ1-6; 10 bases line up with TRBD1. Germline values: CDR1 MNHNY, CDR2 SVGAGI (reference sequence). The ends lost 2 bases at V and 5 bases at J; junction bases unmatched: 0. This CDR3 is 15 amino acids long. In nucleotides, the CDR3 is TGTGCCAGCAGTTACGGGACAGGGGATAATTCACCCCTCCACTTT. Its protein product is CASSYGTGDNSPLHF.

A single count supports this clone. This chain connects TRBV3-1 (or the pseudogene TRBV3-2) to TRBJ2-5; D remains unclear. This CDR3 spans 17 amino acids. The germline gives CDR1 LGHDT, CDR2 YNNKEL (reference sequence). Deletions cut 4 bases from V and 2 bases from J, with 20 bases between. In DNA form, the CDR3 reads TGTGCCAGCAGCCGGCTGGGTGGAATGAGTTCTCAAGAGACCCAGTACTTC. Its protein is CASSRLGGMSSQETQYF.

The chain uses TRBV15 and TRBJ2-1, with 12 bases matching TRBD2. V was pared by 4 bases and J by 12 bases, with 10 bases of the junction left unmatched. Germline CDR1 and CDR2: LNHNV and YYDKDF (reference sequence). The CDR3 is 15 amino acids. The CDR3 sequence is CATSTGTSGHTGQFF. CDR3 sequence (DNA): TGTGCCACCAGCACCGGGACTAGCGGGCACACCGGGCAGTTCTTC.

V is TRBV30 and J is TRBJ1-1; unclear D gene. In germline, CDR1 is GTSNPN, CDR2 SVGIG (reference sequence). V lost 5 bases and J lost 4, with 14 bases in between. The CDR3 is made up of 13 amino acids. CDR3 protein: CAWGLGGLTEAFF. The CDR3 coding sequence is TGTGCCTGGGGGTTGGGTGGGCTCACTGAAGCTTTCTTT.

The rearrangement links TRBV27 to TRBJ1-1, with D tentatively TRBD1 (6 bases). The CDR3 extends over 14 amino acids. Trimming took off 4 bases at V and 0 bases at J, with 9 bases between the two ends. Germline loops: CDR1 MNHEY, CDR2 SMNVEV (reference sequence). The CDR3 coding sequence is TGTGCCAGCAGTTCCCGGACAGTGAACACTGAAGCTTTCTTT. It yields the protein CASSSRTVNTEAFF.

The chain couples TRBV6-5 to TRBJ1-6; D is ambiguous. V lost 4 bases and J 8 bases, leaving 12 bases between the germline ends. This CDR3 has 14 amino acids. The germline gives CDR1 MNHEY, CDR2 SVGAGI. The CDR3, as DNA: TGTGCCAGCAGTTTAGGGAACAACTATTCACCCCTCCACTTT. Protein: CASSLGNNYSPLHF.

The chain recombines TRBV24-1 with TRBJ2-1; 10 nucleotides align to TRBD2. Germline V lookup: CDR1 KGHDR, CDR2 SFDVKD. The CDR3 contains 14 residues. With 4 bases clipped from V and 9 bases from J, the junction kept 5 bases outside the gene matches. The CDR3 DNA sequence: TGTGCCACCAGTGAAACGGGACTAGCGTTTGAGCAGTTCTTC. It encodes CATSETGLAFEQFF.

The V and J genes are TRBV2 and TRBJ2-3; maybe TRBD2 (5 bases). CDR1 SNHLY and CDR2 FYNNEI come from the germline V gene. Between the trimmed V and J ends, which lost 4 bases and 4 bases, there was a span of 9 bases. The CDR3 is 13 amino acids. In nucleotides, the CDR3 is TGTGCCAGCAGTGCATCGGGATCAGATACGCAGTATTTT. Protein: CASSASGSDTQYF.

Remarks on this clone: One end of the junction varies from germline; a read error may be responsible. The chain employs TRBV15 and TRBJ1-3; D gene ambiguous. This CDR3 comprises 14 residues. Germline V gene data show CDR1 as LNHNV and CDR2 as YYDKDF (reference sequence). CDR3 in DNA: TGTGCCACCAGAAGAGGAAGCTCTGGAAACACCATATATTTT. It is translated as CATRRGSSGNTIYF.

The rearrangement links TRBV28 to TRBJ1-3, with 7 bases fitting TRBD1. CDR1 is MDHEN and CDR2 is SYDVKM in the germline V gene. The V gene end was trimmed by 6 bases and the J gene end by 2 bases; junction bases not matched to a gene: 13. The CDR3 covers 17 residues. The CDR3 nucleotides are TGTGCCAGCAGCCGCCCCGACAGGGTTGGCCCTGGAAACACCATATATTTT. Translating gives CASSRPDRVGPGNTIYF.

The gene calls are TRBV2 and TRBJ1-5; perhaps TRBD1 as D (5 bases). Trimming stripped 1 base from V and 6 bases from J, with 13 bases between. The CDR3 contains 15 residues. Looked up from germline, CDR1 is SNHLY and CDR2 is FYNNEI. CDR3 coding DNA: TGTGCCAGCAGTGAAGGGACACCTTCGGGTCAGCCCCAGCATTTT. It codes for CASSEGTPSGQPQHF.

The V gene is TRBV13, the J gene TRBJ1-2; D is undetermined. Per germline, CDR1 PRHDT and CDR2 FYEKMQ (reference sequence). V lost 1 base, J lost 1 base, and 7 bases lay in between. There are 14 residues in the CDR3. CDR3 nucleotides: TGTGCCAGCAGCTTAGTCAGCAATAACTATGGCTACACCTTC. Protein: CASSLVSNNYGYTF.

The V gene is TRBV9, the J gene TRBJ2-3; D might be TRBD2 (5 bases). Germline CDR1 reads SGDLS; CDR2 reads YYNGEE. The CDR3 contains 17 residues. V was cut by 3 bases and J by 6 bases, with 23 bases left in between. This CDR3 reads CASSASTWTGLPDTQYF. The CDR3 nucleotides read TGTGCCAGCAGCGCCTCAACGTGGACTGGACTTCCCGATACGCAGTATTTT.

The J gene is TRBJ2-7, the V gene TRBV5-4, with 8 bases fitting TRBD1. The V and J ends lost 1 base and 5 bases, in that order; junction bases with no gene match: 8. The length of the CDR3 is 15 residues. Germline CDR1 and CDR2: SGHNT and YYREEE (reference sequence). The DNA of the CDR3 is TGTGCCAGCAGCTTGTCCACGGACAGGGAAGACGAGCAGTACTTC. As protein: CASSLSTDREDEQYF.

The J gene is TRBJ2-1, the V gene TRBV19; D gene unclear. V dropped 1 base and J dropped 9 bases, with 22 bases sitting between them. CDR1 LNHDA and CDR2 SQIVND come from the germline V gene (reference sequence). The CDR3 is 17 amino acids. The CDR3 DNA reads TGTGCCAGTAGTATAGGGGGTCCCAACCCGTGGGCCACTGAGCAGTTCTTC. This encodes CASSIGGPNPWATEQFF.

The chain combines TRBV29-1 with TRBJ1-2; TRBD1 matches 10 bases. Germline assignment: CDR1 SQVTM and CDR2 ANQGSEA. The J segment lost 8 bases and the V segment lost 6 bases, leaving 15 bases of the junction unmatched. The CDR3 extends over 15 amino acids. CDR3: CSVPRWDRGGGGYTF. The CDR3, as DNA: TGCAGCGTACCCCGATGGGACAGGGGAGGCGGCGGCTACACCTTC.

This clone is a singleton in its sample. The chain combines TRBV9 with TRBJ1-4, with 7 positions matching TRBD1. The germline gives CDR1 SGDLS, CDR2 YYNGEE. V shed 3 bases and J 10 bases; nucleotides not matched to a gene: 3. This CDR3 comprises 12 residues. CDR3 sequence (DNA): TGTGCCAGCAGCGCTCCAGGGGGAAAACTGTTTTTT. Residues: CASSAPGGKLFF.

The chain uses TRBV27 and TRBJ2-1; 15 bases align to TRBD2. The CDR3 runs 16 residues. Germline CDR1 is MNHEY and CDR2 is SMNVEV (reference sequence). V dropped 8 bases and J dropped 3; count of bases not matched to a gene: 5. The CDR3 DNA sequence: TGTGCCAGCGCCGGACTAGCGGGAGGGTACTACAATGAGCAGTTCTTC. Amino acids: CASAGLAGGYYNEQFF.

The chain joins TRBV6-5 to TRBJ1-5; tentative D call: TRBD1 (6 bases). The germline V gene encodes CDR1 MNHEY and CDR2 SVGAGI. V lost 0 bases, J lost 6 bases, and 12 bases lay in between. The CDR3 length is 15 residues. The CDR3 is CASSYSNRVRQPQHF. In DNA, the CDR3 is TGTGCCAGCAGTTACTCGAACAGGGTCCGTCAGCCCCAGCATTTT.

The J gene is TRBJ2-3, the V gene TRBV12-3 or TRBV12-4, with unresolved D. Trimming shortened V by 5 bases and J by 7 bases, and 10 bases separated the two germline ends. This CDR3 comprises 12 residues. The CDR3, as DNA: TGTGCCAGCAGTCGACTCGTACATACGCAGTATTTT. This encodes CASSRLVHTQYF.

The chain joins TRBV21-1 to TRBJ2-1; the listed D gene, TRBD2, was not tested against the DNA. TRBV21-1 is flagged as a pseudogene. CDR3 length: 15 amino acids. CDR3 residues: CASSKSRESRNEQFF. The CDR3, as DNA: TGTGCCAGCAGCAAATCACGGGAGTCGCGCAATGAGCAGTTCTTC.

The V and J genes are TRBV6-5 and TRBJ2-7; a possible D gene is TRBD1 (7 bases). Trimming shortened V by 5 bases and J by 7 bases, and 15 bases separated the two germline ends. CDR1 is MNHEY and CDR2 is SVGAGI in the germline V gene. The CDR3 length is 13 residues. The CDR3 sequence is CASSPRQGGEQYF. The CDR3 bases are TGTGCCAGCAGTCCGAGGCAGGGGGGTGAGCAGTACTTC.

This clone occurred once. The rearrangement links TRBV3-1 (or the pseudogene TRBV3-2) to TRBJ1-2; TRBD1 agrees at 10 bases. This CDR3 spans 14 amino acids. Trimming removed 4 bases from V and 6 bases from J; junction bases left unmatched: 5. Germline CDR1 LGHDT, CDR2 YNNKEL (reference sequence). The CDR3 bases are TGTGCCAGCAGCCTACCGGGACAGGGGAATGGCTACACCTTC. Encoded protein: CASSLPGQGNGYTF.